This TCR beta chain stems from a study of cytomegalovirus exposure and HLA in healthy donors. Overall study findings and caveats: Later analysis suggested most CMV-associated TCR beta chains were HLA-restricted.

A note on this clone: Its specificity is unknown.

The CDR3 is 15 residues long. The germline V gene has CDR1 SGHTA and CDR2 FQGNSA. The V and J ends lost 5 bases and 2 bases respectively, with 15 bases between them. PCR employed 60 Vbeta and 13 Jbeta primers. Clones were read by immunoSEQ multiplex PCR, and TCRdb kept only the in-frame ones, dropping some. The table has tens of thousands of clones, 75% to 85% seen once. The source is a woman between 40 and 50 years old in good health and CMV-seropositive. Sequencing was done on a sample of PBMCs. V gene TRBV7-2 combines with J gene TRBJ1-2, with D possibly TRBD1 on 6 matching bases. The DNA of the CDR3 is TGTGCCAGCAGCAGGGATCCAGGGGAAAACTATGGCTACACCTTC. It yields the protein CASSRDPGENYGYTF.